The present T cell receptor beta chain was sequenced within a study of shared clonotypes between healthy human individuals. Genomic DNA of each subset was evenly split across several immunoSEQ plates. Method: immunoSEQ multiplex PCR; TCRdb's copy keeps in-frame clones and lacks some. The table lists about 2.5 million clones, 85% to 95% of them singletons. The germline V gene encodes CDR1 MGHRA and CDR2 YSYEKL. This CDR3 region has 18 residues. The sequenced sample was naive CD4+ T cells from PBMCs. Subset indicated: CD45RA+ positively selected. The source of this sequence is a man between 18 and 35 years old in good health. Some clones in this sample may be carry-over from other donors' samples. The rearrangement links TRBV4-1 to TRBJ2-5; 14 bases align to TRBD2. The closer fit of TRBJ2-7 to the DNA end suggests the J call may be wrong. Written as DNA, the CDR3 is TGCGCCAGCAGCCCGGGACTAGCGGGAGCAGTTAGTTCCTACGAGCAGTACTTC. Amino acid sequence: CASSPGLAGAVSSYEQYF.